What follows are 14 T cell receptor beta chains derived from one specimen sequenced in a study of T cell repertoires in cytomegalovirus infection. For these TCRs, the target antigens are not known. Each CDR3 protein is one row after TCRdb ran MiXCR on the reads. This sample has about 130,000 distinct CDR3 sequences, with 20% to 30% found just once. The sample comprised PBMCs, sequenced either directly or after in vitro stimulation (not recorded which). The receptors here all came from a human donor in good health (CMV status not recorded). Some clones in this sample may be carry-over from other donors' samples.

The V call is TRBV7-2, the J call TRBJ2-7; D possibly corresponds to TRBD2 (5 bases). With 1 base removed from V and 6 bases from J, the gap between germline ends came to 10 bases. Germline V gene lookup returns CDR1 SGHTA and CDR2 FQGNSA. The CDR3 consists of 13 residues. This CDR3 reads CASSLGTASEQYF. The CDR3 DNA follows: TGTGCCAGCAGCTTAGGGACTGCCTCCGAGCAGTACTTC.

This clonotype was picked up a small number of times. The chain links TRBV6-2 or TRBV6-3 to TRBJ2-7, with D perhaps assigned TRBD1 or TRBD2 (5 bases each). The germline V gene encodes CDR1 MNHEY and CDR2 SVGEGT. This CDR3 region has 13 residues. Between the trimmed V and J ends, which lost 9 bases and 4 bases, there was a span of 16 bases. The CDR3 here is CASAEGYSYEQYF. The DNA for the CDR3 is TGTGCCAGTGCTGAGGGGTACTCTTACGAGCAGTACTTC.

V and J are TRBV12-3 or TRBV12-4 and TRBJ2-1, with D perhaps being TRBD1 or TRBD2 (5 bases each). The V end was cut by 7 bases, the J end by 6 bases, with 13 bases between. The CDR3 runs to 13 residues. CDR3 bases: TGTGCCAGCAACCGGCCGGGACCCAATGAGCAGTTCTTC. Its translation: CASNRPGPNEQFF.

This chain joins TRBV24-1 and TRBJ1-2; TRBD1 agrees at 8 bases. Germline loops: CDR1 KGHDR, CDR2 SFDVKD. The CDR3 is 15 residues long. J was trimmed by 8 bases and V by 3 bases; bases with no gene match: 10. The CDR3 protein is CATSDAAGTGNGYTF. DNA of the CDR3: TGTGCCACCAGTGATGCTGCCGGGACAGGCAACGGCTACACCTTC.

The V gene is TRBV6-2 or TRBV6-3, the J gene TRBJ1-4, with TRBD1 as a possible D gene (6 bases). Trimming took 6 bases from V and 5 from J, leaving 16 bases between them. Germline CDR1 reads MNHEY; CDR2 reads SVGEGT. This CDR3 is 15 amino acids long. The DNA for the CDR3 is TGTGCCAGCAGGAAGAAAGGAGGGGGGAATGAAAAACTGTTTTTT. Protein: CASRKKGGGNEKLFF.

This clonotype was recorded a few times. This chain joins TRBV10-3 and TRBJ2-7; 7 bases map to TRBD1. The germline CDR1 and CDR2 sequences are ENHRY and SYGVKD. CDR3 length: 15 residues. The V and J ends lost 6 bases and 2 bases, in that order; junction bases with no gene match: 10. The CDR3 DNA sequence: TGTGCCATCAGCCCTCTATCCGGGACAGCCTACGAGCAGTACTTC. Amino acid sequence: CAISPLSGTAYEQYF.

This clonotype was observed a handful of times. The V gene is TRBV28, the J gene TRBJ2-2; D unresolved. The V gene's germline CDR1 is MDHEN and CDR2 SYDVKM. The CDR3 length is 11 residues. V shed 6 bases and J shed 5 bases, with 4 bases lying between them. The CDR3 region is CASSKTGELFF. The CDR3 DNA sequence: TGTGCCAGCAGCAAAACCGGGGAGCTGTTTTTT.

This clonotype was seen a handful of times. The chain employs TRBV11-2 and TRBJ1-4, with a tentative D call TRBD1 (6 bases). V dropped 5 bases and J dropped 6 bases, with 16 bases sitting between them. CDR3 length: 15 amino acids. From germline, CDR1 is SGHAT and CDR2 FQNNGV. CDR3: CASSNRQVLDEKLFF. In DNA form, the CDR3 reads TGTGCCAGCAGCAATCGACAGGTGCTCGATGAAAAACTGTTTTTT.

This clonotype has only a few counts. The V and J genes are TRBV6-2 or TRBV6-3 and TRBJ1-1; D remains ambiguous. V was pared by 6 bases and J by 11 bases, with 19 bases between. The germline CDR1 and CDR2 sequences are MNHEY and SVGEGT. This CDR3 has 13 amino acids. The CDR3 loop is CASSRQFRPGAFF. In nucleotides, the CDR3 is TGTGCCAGCAGCCGCCAGTTTCGGCCTGGGGCTTTCTTT.

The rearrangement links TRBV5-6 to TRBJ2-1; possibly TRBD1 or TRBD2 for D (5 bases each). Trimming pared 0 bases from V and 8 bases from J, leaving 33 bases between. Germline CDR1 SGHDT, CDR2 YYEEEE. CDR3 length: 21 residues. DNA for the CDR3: TGTGCCAGCAGCTTGGTATCCGTACTAACAGGACTTAGGGCCGTGACCTATGAGCAGTTCTTC. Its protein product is CASSLVSVLTGLRAVTYEQFF.

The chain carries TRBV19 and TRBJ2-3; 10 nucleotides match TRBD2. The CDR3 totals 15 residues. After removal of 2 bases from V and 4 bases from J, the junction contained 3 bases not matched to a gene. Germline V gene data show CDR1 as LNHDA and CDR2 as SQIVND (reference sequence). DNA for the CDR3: TGTGCCAGTAGTATACTAGCGGGAGCCCCAGATACGCAGTATTTT. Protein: CASSILAGAPDTQYF.

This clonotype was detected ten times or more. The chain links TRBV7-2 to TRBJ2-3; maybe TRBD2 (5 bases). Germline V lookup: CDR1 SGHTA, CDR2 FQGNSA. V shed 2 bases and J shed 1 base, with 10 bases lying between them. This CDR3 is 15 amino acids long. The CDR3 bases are TGTGCCAGCAGCTTAATTGGTAGCGGCACAGATACGCAGTATTTT. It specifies CASSLIGSGTDTQYF.

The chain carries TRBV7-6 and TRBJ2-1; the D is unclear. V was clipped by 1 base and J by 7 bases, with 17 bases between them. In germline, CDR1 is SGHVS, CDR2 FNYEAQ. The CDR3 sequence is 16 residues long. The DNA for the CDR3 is TGTGCCAGCAGCTTAGGGATGGGTTTAGGTTCGAATGAGCAGTTCTTC. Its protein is CASSLGMGLGSNEQFF.

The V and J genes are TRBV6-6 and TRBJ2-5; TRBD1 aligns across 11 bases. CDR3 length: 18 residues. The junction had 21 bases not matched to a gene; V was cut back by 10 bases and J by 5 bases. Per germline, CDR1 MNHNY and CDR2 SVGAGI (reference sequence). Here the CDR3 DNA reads TGTGCCACCAAGAAGACGGGGACAGGGGGTAACCGGGAGGAGACCCAGTACTTC. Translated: CATKKTGTGGNREETQYF.